Below are 26 T cell receptor beta chains sequenced from a single sample in a study of T cells in localized non-small cell lung cancer. Generated by immunoSEQ multiplex PCR, the TCRdb table keeps only in-frame clones and is missing some. The repertoire includes some 40,000 clones, around nine tenths of them detected once, and around 6.9% sits in the top ten. Sequenced here: peripheral blood, sampled before any cancer treatment. The receptors originated from a female donor aged 60 or older with stage I lung adenocarcinoma.

The chain is built from TRBV7-9 and TRBJ1-2; TRBD1 aligns across 8 bases. The CDR3 loop spans 15 amino acids. Germline V gives CDR1 SEHNR, CDR2 FQNEAQ (reference sequence). V lost 1 base to trimming and J lost 5 bases; unmatched junction nucleotides: 6. The CDR3 DNA sequence: TGTGCCAGCAGCTTAGGTGGACAGGGTCCTTATGGCTACACCTTC. Its protein is CASSLGGQGPYGYTF.

The rearrangement joins TRBV6-6 to TRBJ2-5; TRBD2 matches 14 bases. This CDR3 region has 15 residues. The trim removed 8 bases at V and 8 bases at J, leaving 10 bases unmatched. Germline V gene lookup returns CDR1 MNHNY and CDR2 SVGAGI (reference sequence). CDR3 bases: TGTGCCAGCGCGACTAGCGGGGGGGGAAGAGATACCCAGTACTTC. Translated: CASATSGGGRDTQYF.

The chain has TRBV5-4 and TRBJ2-6; the match to TRBD1 covers 7 bases. Germline CDR1 reads SGHNT; CDR2 reads YYREEE (reference sequence). Trimming cost V 4 bases and J 4 bases; bases outside gene matches: 11. The CDR3 covers 17 residues. The CDR3 here is CASSISGQSFGANVLTF. The CDR3 bases are TGTGCCAGCAGCATCTCGGGACAGAGTTTCGGGGCCAACGTCCTGACTTTC.

The CDR3 DNA reads as TGTGCCACCAGCATAGGGGCCAACCTGGGGACCCTCCACTTT. This translates into CATSIGANLGTLHF. The rearrangement joins TRBV15 to TRBJ1-6; weak D call: TRBD1 (5 bases). The V end lost 4 bases, the J end lost 14 bases, and 18 bases lay between the germline ends. CDR1 LNHNV and CDR2 YYDKDF come from the germline V gene (reference sequence). The CDR3 is made up of 14 amino acids.

This clone showed up just a few times. The V and J genes are TRBV6-1 and TRBJ2-1; 8 nucleotides align to TRBD2. The trim removed 5 bases at V and 5 bases at J, leaving 8 bases unmatched. The CDR3 runs to 15 residues. Looked up from germline, CDR1 is MNHNS and CDR2 is SASEGT. CDR3 in DNA: TGTGCCAGCAGTTTTAGCGGGGCTTTACACAATGAGCAGTTCTTC. Translating gives CASSFSGALHNEQFF.

This chain uses TRBV2 with TRBJ2-7; TRBD1 aligns across 7 bases. Per germline, CDR1 SNHLY and CDR2 FYNNEI. The ends lost 3 bases at V and 3 bases at J; junction bases unmatched: 8. The CDR3 has 15 amino acids. CDR3 residues: CASSEYRGIVYEQYF. Here the CDR3 DNA reads TGTGCCAGCAGTGAGTACAGGGGAATCGTCTACGAGCAGTACTTC.

The chain has TRBV9 and TRBJ1-1; the D gene is possibly TRBD1 (6 bases). V was pared by 4 bases and J by 5 bases, with 21 bases between. Germline V gives CDR1 SGDLS, CDR2 YYNGEE. This CDR3 has 16 residues. The CDR3 DNA reads TGTGCCAGCAGCCGACGGAGGTGGGCAGGGGATACTGAAGCTTTCTTT. This gives the protein CASSRRRWAGDTEAFF.

The rearrangement joins TRBV18 to TRBJ2-3; D could derive from TRBD1 or TRBD2 (5 bases each). There are 14 residues in the CDR3. Looked up from germline, CDR1 is KGHSH and CDR2 is LQKENI. Between the trimmed V and J ends, which lost 6 bases and 5 bases, there was a span of 15 bases. As DNA, the CDR3 is TGTGCCAGCTCCTCCAGCAGGGACGGAGATACGCAGTATTTT. Its protein product is CASSSSRDGDTQYF.

This clone was detected once. The rearrangement links TRBV6-5 to TRBJ2-1, with D uncertain. Germline V lookup: CDR1 MNHEY, CDR2 SVGAGI. The V gene lost 0 bases and the J gene lost 5 bases, with 8 bases spanning the gap. This CDR3 region has 14 residues. CDR3 nucleotides: TGTGCCAGCAGTTACTCGAGGAACCACAATGAGCAGTTCTTC. This codes for CASSYSRNHNEQFF.

The CDR3, as DNA: TGTGCCAGCAGCTTGGTGGGGGTAACGGCCGGGGAGCTGTTTTTT. Amino acids: CASSLVGVTAGELFF. The chain carries TRBV5-4 and TRBJ2-2, with D perhaps given as TRBD1 or TRBD2 (5 bases each). The germline V gene has CDR1 SGHNT and CDR2 YYREEE (reference sequence). The CDR3 is 15 amino acids. The V and J ends lost 0 bases and 6 bases respectively, with 12 bases between them.

This clone was detected only once. The gene calls are TRBV10-3 and TRBJ2-5, with D uncertain. Trimming removed 10 bases at V and 0 bases at J, with 9 bases between. The CDR3 totals 12 residues. From germline, CDR1 is ENHRY and CDR2 SYGVKD. The CDR3 here is CATLDNQETQYF. DNA of the CDR3: TGTGCCACCCTTGACAACCAAGAGACCCAGTACTTC.

The J gene is TRBJ1-2, the V gene TRBV15; 10 nucleotides line up with TRBD1. Trimming cost V 0 bases and J 8 bases; bases outside gene matches: 12. The CDR3 sequence is 17 residues long. Germline CDR1 reads LNHNV; CDR2 reads YYDKDF (reference sequence). The CDR3 region has the DNA TGTGCCACCAGCAGAGATCCCCCCGGGACAGGGGTTGGGGGCTACACCTTC. Translating it yields CATSRDPPGTGVGGYTF.

The chain uses TRBV6-1 and TRBJ2-3; 12 positions agree with TRBD2. The germline V gene encodes CDR1 MNHNS and CDR2 SASEGT. V shed 5 bases, J shed 4 bases, and the junction held 4 bases outside the gene matches. This CDR3 contains 15 residues. The CDR3 nucleotides are TGTGCCAGCAGTCCGACTAGCGGGGGCCCAGATACGCAGTATTTT. It translates to CASSPTSGGPDTQYF.

The chain employs TRBV15 and TRBJ2-7; D is possibly TRBD1 or TRBD2 (5 bases each). This CDR3 region has 13 residues. The V end lost 4 bases, the J end lost 7 bases, and 14 bases lay between the germline ends. The germline V gene encodes CDR1 LNHNV and CDR2 YYDKDF (reference sequence). The CDR3 sequence: CATSKRDRREQYF. The CDR3 DNA follows: TGTGCCACCAGCAAAAGGGACCGCCGAGAGCAGTACTTC.

The chain joins TRBV5-6 to TRBJ1-2; weak D call: TRBD1 (6 bases). This CDR3 is built from 16 residues. Germline CDR1 and CDR2: SGHDT and YYEEEE. The V gene lost 5 bases and the J gene lost 0 bases, with 17 bases spanning the gap. The CDR3 region is CASSPTGTRTNYGYTF. The CDR3 DNA is TGTGCCAGCAGTCCGACCGGGACACGGACTAACTATGGCTACACCTTC.

CDR3 nucleotides: TGTGCCAGCAGTTCAGACAGGGCCGGGGAGCTGTTTTTT. It specifies CASSSDRAGELFF. The V call is TRBV6-1, the J call TRBJ2-2, with 7 bases identical to TRBD1. This CDR3 is built from 13 residues. CDR1 is MNHNS and CDR2 is SASEGT in the germline V gene. The J segment lost 6 bases and the V segment lost 5 bases, leaving 3 bases of the junction unmatched.

This chain links TRBV5-1 with TRBJ1-2; 10 nucleotides align to TRBD1. Germline V lookup: CDR1 SGHRS, CDR2 YFSETQ. V lost 3 bases to trimming and J lost 0 bases; unmatched junction nucleotides: 5. The CDR3 extends over 16 amino acids. The CDR3 loop reads CASSWAGTGANYGYTF. The CDR3 nucleotides read TGCGCCAGCAGCTGGGCCGGGACAGGGGCTAACTATGGCTACACCTTC.

The chain combines TRBV14 with TRBJ1-1; perhaps TRBD1 as D (5 bases). Germline CDR1 reads SGHDN; CDR2 reads FVKESK. CDR3 size: 15 residues. Trimming stripped 3 bases from V and 4 bases from J, with 15 bases between. The CDR3 loop is CASSHLRGVGTEAFF. The CDR3 DNA is TGTGCCAGCAGCCATCTCCGAGGGGTGGGCACTGAAGCTTTCTTT.

This chain's CDR3 is CASSEPSFATNEKLFF. The CDR3 DNA reads as TGTGCCAGCAGTGAACCATCCTTTGCAACTAATGAAAAACTGTTTTTT. The rearrangement links TRBV2 to TRBJ1-4; no clear D gene. V was pared by 2 bases and J by 0 bases, with 10 bases between. The germline V gene has CDR1 SNHLY and CDR2 FYNNEI. The CDR3 is 16 residues long.

This clone was detected once. This chain's CDR3 is CASSLAAGDTGELFF. DNA for the CDR3: TGTGCCAGCAGTTTAGCAGCGGGGGACACCGGGGAGCTGTTTTTT. This sequence joins TRBV28 and TRBJ2-2; 8 nucleotides agree with TRBD2. J lost 3 bases, V lost 2 bases, and 2 bases had no gene match. The CDR3 has 15 residues. CDR1 and CDR2 (germline): MDHEN, SYDVKM.

This chain links TRBV2 with TRBJ2-5; the match to TRBD2 covers 8 bases. V lost 7 bases, J lost 2 bases, and 6 bases stayed unmatched. The CDR3 spans 14 residues. The germline CDR1 and CDR2 sequences are SNHLY and FYNNEI. CDR3 in amino acids: CASTVLAVQETQYF. The CDR3 nucleotides read TGTGCCAGCACCGTACTAGCGGTGCAAGAGACCCAGTACTTC.

CDR3 in DNA: TGCAGCGTGGGGACAGGTTACGAGCAGTACGTC. Residues: CSVGTGYEQYV. J is TRBJ2-7 and V is TRBV29-1, with 8 bases that match TRBD1. The junction had 2 bases not matched to a gene; V was cut back by 6 bases and J by 4 bases. The germline CDR1 and CDR2 sequences are SQVTM and ANQGSEA. The CDR3 runs to 11 residues.

In its sample, this clone was seen a few times. The V gene is TRBV27, the J gene TRBJ2-3; 7 nucleotides align to TRBD2. Per the germline V gene, CDR1 is MNHEY and CDR2 is SMNVEV (reference sequence). Losses at the gene ends were 6 bases for V and 6 bases for J; bases not matched to a gene: 6. The CDR3 has 13 amino acids. CDR3 nucleotides: TGTGCCAGCAGCATACACGGGAGGGATACGCAGTATTTT. Translation: CASSIHGRDTQYF.

This clone has more than one count but fewer than ten. The rearrangement joins TRBV18 to TRBJ1-5; TRBD1 aligns across 9 bases. Trimming cost V 3 bases and J 3 bases; bases outside gene matches: 6. Germline V gene lookup returns CDR1 KGHSH and CDR2 LQKENI. This CDR3 region has 16 residues. Written as DNA, the CDR3 is TGTGCCAGCTCACCGGGACAGGGAGTCCCCAATCAGCCCCAGCATTTT. Translated: CASSPGQGVPNQPQHF.

This chain uses TRBV5-5 with TRBJ1-2, with 7 bases identical to TRBD1. Germline V gene lookup returns CDR1 SGHKS and CDR2 YYEKEE (reference sequence). J gave up 7 bases and V 2 bases, and 23 bases lay outside the gene matches. The CDR3 spans 19 residues. The CDR3 loop is CASSLTAFVGITGEGGYTF. In DNA, the CDR3 is TGTGCCAGCAGCTTAACGGCTTTTGTCGGAATTACAGGGGAGGGTGGCTACACCTTC.

The chain combines TRBV6-1 with TRBJ2-3; 9 bases align to TRBD1. The CDR3 covers 15 residues. J lost 8 bases, V lost 8 bases, and 14 bases had no gene match. Germline V lookup: CDR1 MNHNS, CDR2 SASEGT. CDR3 loop: CASDPGQGIVGTQYF. The DNA of the CDR3 is TGTGCCAGCGATCCGGGACAGGGAATAGTCGGTACGCAGTATTTT.